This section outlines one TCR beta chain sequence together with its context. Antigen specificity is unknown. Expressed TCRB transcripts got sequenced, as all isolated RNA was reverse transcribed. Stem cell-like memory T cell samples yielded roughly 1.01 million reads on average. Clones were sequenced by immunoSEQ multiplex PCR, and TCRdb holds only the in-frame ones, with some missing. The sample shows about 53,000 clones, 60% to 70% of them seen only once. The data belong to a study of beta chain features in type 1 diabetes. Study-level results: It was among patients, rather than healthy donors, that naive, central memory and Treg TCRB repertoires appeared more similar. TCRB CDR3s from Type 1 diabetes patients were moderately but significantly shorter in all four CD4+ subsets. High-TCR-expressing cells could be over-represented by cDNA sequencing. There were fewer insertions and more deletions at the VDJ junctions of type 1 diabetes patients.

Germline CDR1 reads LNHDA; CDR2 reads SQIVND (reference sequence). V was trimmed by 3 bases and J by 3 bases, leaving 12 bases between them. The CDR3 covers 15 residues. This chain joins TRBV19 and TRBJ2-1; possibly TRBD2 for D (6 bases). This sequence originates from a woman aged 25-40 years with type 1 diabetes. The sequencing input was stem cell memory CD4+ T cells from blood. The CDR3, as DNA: TGTGCCAGTAGTATGGGCGGGGAGTTCTACAATGAGCAGTTCTTC. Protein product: CASSMGGEFYNEQFF.